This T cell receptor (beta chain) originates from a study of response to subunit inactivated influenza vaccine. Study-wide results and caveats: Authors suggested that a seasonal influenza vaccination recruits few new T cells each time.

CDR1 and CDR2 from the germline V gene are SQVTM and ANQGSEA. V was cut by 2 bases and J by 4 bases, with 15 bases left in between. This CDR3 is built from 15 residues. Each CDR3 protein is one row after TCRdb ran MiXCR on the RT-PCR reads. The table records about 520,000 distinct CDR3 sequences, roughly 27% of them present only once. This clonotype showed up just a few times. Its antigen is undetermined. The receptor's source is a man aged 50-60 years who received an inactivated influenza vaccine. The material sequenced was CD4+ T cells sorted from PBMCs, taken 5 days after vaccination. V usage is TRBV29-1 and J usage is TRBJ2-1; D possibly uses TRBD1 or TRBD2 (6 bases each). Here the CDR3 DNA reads TGCAGCGTTGAACAGTTGGGGGGCTCTTACAATGAGCAGTTCTTC. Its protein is CSVEQLGGSYNEQFF.